A selection of T cell receptor beta chains follows, all from one sample in a study of blood T cell repertoires in COVID-19. TCRdb's table, derived via immunoSEQ multiplex PCR, lists solely in-frame clones and lacks some. The sample has about 180,000 clones; less than 85% are singletons. The sample comprised peripheral blood. The origin of the receptors is a human donor in a cohort sampled during active COVID-19. The CDR3 runs from the conserved cysteine through the conserved F or W. The order of the fields is clone size, J gene, D gene, V gene, CDR3 protein, CDR3 DNA. A D gene is named only where the DNA matches it firmly. Not every row has a clone size; where given, it reads once, few, many or a size class.

clone size: NA; J gene: TRBJ2-2; D gene: NA; V gene: TRBV11-3; CDR3 protein: CASSRVGDGELFF; CDR3 DNA: TGTGCCAGCAGCCGAGTAGGGGACGGGGAGCTGTTTTTT
clone size: NA; J gene: TRBJ2-5; D gene: TRBD2; V gene: TRBV9; CDR3 protein: CASSAGLAGQETQYF; CDR3 DNA: TGTGCCAGCAGCGCCGGACTAGCGGGGCAAGAGACCCAGTACTTC
clone size: few; J gene: TRBJ2-7; D gene: NA; V gene: TRBV6-7; CDR3 protein: CASPSWREKGNEQYF; CDR3 DNA: TGTGCCAGCCCGAGTTGGAGGGAAAAGGGCAACGAGCAGTACTTC
clone size: NA; J gene: TRBJ2-7; D gene: NA; V gene: TRBV6-5; CDR3 protein: CASSKLNFAGGEQYF; CDR3 DNA: TGTGCCAGCAGTAAATTAAACTTTGCGGGTGGCGAGCAGTACTTC
clone size: NA; J gene: TRBJ1-5; D gene: NA; V gene: TRBV5-4; CDR3 protein: CASSFPGQPQHF; CDR3 DNA: TGTGCCAGCAGCTTCCCAGGTCAGCCCCAGCATTTT
clone size: NA; J gene: TRBJ2-1; D gene: TRBD2; V gene: TRBV6-1; CDR3 protein: CASREYVAGAPGSSYNEQFF; CDR3 DNA: TGTGCCAGCAGGGAATACGTAGCGGGGGCCCCGGGAAGCTCCTACAATGAGCAGTTCTTC
clone size: NA; J gene: TRBJ1-2; D gene: NA; V gene: TRBV15; CDR3 protein: CATSRDRGTSLF; CDR3 DNA: TGTGCCACCAGCAGAGATCGAGGGACATCCCTCTTC
clone size: NA; J gene: TRBJ2-7; D gene: NA; V gene: TRBV5-1; CDR3 protein: CASSLRGDSEQYF; CDR3 DNA: TGCGCCAGCAGCTTGCGCGGGGACTCCGAGCAGTACTTC
clone size: NA; J gene: TRBJ2-7; D gene: TRBD2; V gene: TRBV5-1; CDR3 protein: CASSPGLARGEQYF; CDR3 DNA: TGCGCCAGCAGCCCCGGACTAGCGCGGGGCGAGCAGTACTTC
clone size: NA; J gene: TRBJ2-7; D gene: TRBD1; V gene: TRBV6-5; CDR3 protein: CASSGTGSSYEQYF; CDR3 DNA: TGTGCCAGCAGCGGGACAGGGAGCTCCTACGAGCAGTACTTC
clone size: NA; J gene: TRBJ1-6; D gene: NA; V gene: TRBV6-1; CDR3 protein: CASSEAVQVGQNSPLHF; CDR3 DNA: TGTGCCAGCAGTGAAGCGGTCCAGGTGGGGCAGAATTCACCCCTCCACTTT
clone size: NA; J gene: TRBJ1-2; D gene: TRBD1; V gene: TRBV3-1/TRBV3-2; CDR3 protein: CASSQDLTGAGGYTF; CDR3 DNA: TGTGCCAGCAGCCAAGATCTAACAGGGGCCGGCGGCTACACCTTC
clone size: once; J gene: TRBJ1-1; D gene: NA; V gene: TRBV6-5; CDR3 protein: CASSLLTGNTEAFF; CDR3 DNA: TGTGCCAGCAGCCTTCTGACAGGCAACACTGAAGCTTTCTTT
clone size: NA; J gene: TRBJ2-3; D gene: NA; V gene: TRBV20-1; CDR3 protein: CSASTSDTQYF; CDR3 DNA: TGCAGTGCTAGTACTTCTGATACGCAGTATTTT
clone size: NA; J gene: TRBJ2-5; D gene: TRBD2; V gene: TRBV7-8; CDR3 protein: CASSSGPLLAGAETQYF; CDR3 DNA: TGTGCCAGCAGCTCGGGGCCTTTACTAGCGGGGGCGGAGACCCAGTACTTC
clone size: NA; J gene: TRBJ1-3; D gene: TRBD1; V gene: TRBV30; CDR3 protein: CAWSADRGGNTIYF; CDR3 DNA: TGTGCCTGGAGTGCGGACAGGGGTGGAAACACCATATATTTT
clone size: NA; J gene: TRBJ2-3; D gene: NA; V gene: TRBV7-2; CDR3 protein: CASSLAGGGDGDTQYF; CDR3 DNA: TGTGCCAGCAGCTTAGCTGGTGGCGGGGATGGAGATACGCAGTATTTT
clone size: NA; J gene: TRBJ1-5; D gene: TRBD1; V gene: TRBV30; CDR3 protein: CAWSGTGDRGNQPQHF; CDR3 DNA: TGTGCCTGGAGCGGGACGGGGGACAGGGGCAATCAGCCCCAGCATTTT
clone size: NA; J gene: TRBJ2-5; D gene: TRBD2; V gene: TRBV5-6; CDR3 protein: CASSPGTSDPRDQYF; CDR3 DNA: TGTGCCAGCAGCCCCGGGACTAGCGACCCAAGGGACCAGTACTTC
clone size: NA; J gene: TRBJ2-1; D gene: NA; V gene: TRBV5-1; CDR3 protein: CASSLDIVDEQFF; CDR3 DNA: TGCGCCAGCAGCTTGGATATAGTCGATGAGCAGTTCTTC
clone size: NA; J gene: TRBJ1-3; D gene: TRBD1; V gene: TRBV5-1; CDR3 protein: CASSPLGQWGNTIYF; CDR3 DNA: TGCGCCAGCAGCCCGTTGGGACAGTGGGGAAACACCATATATTTT
clone size: NA; J gene: TRBJ1-1; D gene: NA; V gene: TRBV7-9; CDR3 protein: CASSTAITGHDTEAFF; CDR3 DNA: TGTGCCAGCAGCACCGCGATTACAGGGCACGACACTGAAGCTTTCTTT
clone size: few; J gene: TRBJ1-2; D gene: NA; V gene: TRBV3-1/TRBV3-2; CDR3 protein: CASSQERERVGSGYTF; CDR3 DNA: TGTGCCAGCAGCCAAGAGAGGGAAAGGGTTGGTAGTGGCTACACCTTC
clone size: NA; J gene: TRBJ2-2; D gene: NA; V gene: TRBV4-2; CDR3 protein: CASSQEPGGTGELFF; CDR3 DNA: TGTGCCAGCAGCCAAGAGCCAGGGGGGACCGGGGAGCTGTTTTTT
clone size: NA; J gene: TRBJ1-1; D gene: NA; V gene: TRBV5-1; CDR3 protein: CASSSRGVNTEAFF; CDR3 DNA: TGCGCCAGCAGCTCCAGGGGTGTGAACACTGAAGCTTTCTTT
clone size: NA; J gene: TRBJ2-7; D gene: NA; V gene: TRBV21-1; CDR3 protein: CASSRTLDRRNAYEQYF; CDR3 DNA: TGTGCCAGCAGCAGGACCTTGGACAGACGTAATGCCTACGAGCAGTACTTC
clone size: NA; J gene: TRBJ1-2; D gene: NA; V gene: TRBV3-1/TRBV3-2; CDR3 protein: CASSRTDGNYGYTF; CDR3 DNA: TGTGCCAGCAGCCGGACTGACGGAAACTATGGCTACACCTTC
clone size: NA; J gene: TRBJ2-3; D gene: TRBD2; V gene: TRBV4-1; CDR3 protein: CASSQEQRGPTDTQYF; CDR3 DNA: TGCGCCAGCAGCCAAGAACAGCGGGGCCCTACAGATACGCAGTATTTT
clone size: few; J gene: TRBJ1-2; D gene: TRBD1; V gene: TRBV19; CDR3 protein: CASTFGGGRGYTF; CDR3 DNA: TGTGCCAGTACCTTTGGAGGGGGCCGTGGCTACACCTTC
clone size: few; J gene: TRBJ1-5; D gene: NA; V gene: TRBV15; CDR3 protein: CAAGADPPYQPQHF; CDR3 DNA: TGTGCCGCGGGGGCCGACCCTCCTTATCAGCCCCAGCATTTT
clone size: NA; J gene: TRBJ2-3; D gene: TRBD2; V gene: TRBV7-8; CDR3 protein: CASSPSQWLAGGHTDTQYF; CDR3 DNA: TGTGCCAGCAGCCCGTCTCAGTGGCTAGCGGGGGGCCACACAGATACGCAGTATTTT
clone size: NA; J gene: TRBJ2-5; D gene: NA; V gene: TRBV2; CDR3 protein: CASSEGRGVETQYF; CDR3 DNA: TGTGCCAGCAGTGAAGGGCGGGGCGTGGAGACCCAGTACTTC
clone size: NA; J gene: TRBJ1-3; D gene: NA; V gene: TRBV20-1; CDR3 protein: CSASLSNTIYF; CDR3 DNA: TGCAGTGCTAGTCTCTCAAACACCATATATTTT
clone size: NA; J gene: TRBJ2-5; D gene: TRBD1; V gene: TRBV27; CDR3 protein: CASSLYRGRLEETQYF; CDR3 DNA: TGTGCCAGCAGTTTATACAGGGGCAGGCTAGAAGAGACCCAGTACTTC
clone size: NA; J gene: TRBJ1-2; D gene: NA; V gene: TRBV5-1; CDR3 protein: CASSLGQGGYGYTF; CDR3 DNA: TGCGCCAGCAGCTTAGGGCAGGGAGGCTATGGCTACACCTTC
clone size: NA; J gene: TRBJ2-5; D gene: TRBD2; V gene: TRBV5-6; CDR3 protein: CASSLGLGSGVSETQYF; CDR3 DNA: TGTGCCAGCAGCTTGGGGTTGGGTAGCGGGGTTTCGGAGACCCAGTACTTC
clone size: NA; J gene: TRBJ2-3; D gene: TRBD2; V gene: TRBV5-1; CDR3 protein: CASSTGTSGLTDTQYF; CDR3 DNA: TGCGCCAGCAGCACCGGGACTAGCGGTCTCACAGATACGCAGTATTTT
clone size: NA; J gene: TRBJ1-5; D gene: NA; V gene: TRBV19; CDR3 protein: CASSMGPNQPQHF; CDR3 DNA: TGTGCCAGTAGTATGGGGCCTAATCAGCCCCAGCATTTT
clone size: NA; J gene: TRBJ2-7; D gene: NA; V gene: TRBV19; CDR3 protein: CASSIAGGVLEQYF; CDR3 DNA: TGTGCCAGTAGTATAGCGGGCGGGGTCCTCGAGCAGTACTTC
clone size: NA; J gene: TRBJ2-2; D gene: NA; V gene: TRBV5-5; CDR3 protein: CASSLYGSTGELFF; CDR3 DNA: TGTGCCAGCAGCTTGTATGGCAGCACCGGGGAGCTGTTTTTT
clone size: NA; J gene: TRBJ1-3; D gene: NA; V gene: TRBV9; CDR3 protein: CASSVAGGNGNTIYF; CDR3 DNA: TGTGCCAGCAGCGTAGCTGGGGGGAATGGAAACACCATATATTTT
clone size: NA; J gene: TRBJ1-2; D gene: TRBD1; V gene: TRBV30; CDR3 protein: CAWRDLGQGFGYTF; CDR3 DNA: TGTGCCTGGAGGGATCTGGGACAGGGGTTTGGCTACACCTTC
clone size: NA; J gene: TRBJ2-1; D gene: NA; V gene: TRBV3-1/TRBV3-2; CDR3 protein: CASSSQEGGSYNEQFF; CDR3 DNA: TGTGCCAGCAGCTCTCAGGAAGGGGGATCTTACAATGAGCAGTTCTTC
clone size: NA; J gene: TRBJ1-5; D gene: NA; V gene: TRBV5-5; CDR3 protein: CASSPFGRGNSNQPQHF; CDR3 DNA: TGTGCCAGCAGCCCCTTTGGGAGGGGGAATAGCAATCAGCCCCAGCATTTT
clone size: NA; J gene: TRBJ2-3; D gene: TRBD2; V gene: TRBV10-1; CDR3 protein: CASSPGLAGTSRDTQYF; CDR3 DNA: TGCGCCAGCAGCCCGGGACTAGCGGGGACCTCTCGAGATACGCAGTATTTT
clone size: NA; J gene: TRBJ1-2; D gene: NA; V gene: TRBV4-2; CDR3 protein: CASSQVVERWTADGSYGYTF; CDR3 DNA: TGTGCCAGCAGCCAAGTCGTAGAGCGTTGGACAGCGGACGGGTCCTATGGCTACACCTTC
clone size: NA; J gene: TRBJ2-1; D gene: TRBD2; V gene: TRBV6-6; CDR3 protein: CASLEGTSGDEQFF; CDR3 DNA: TGTGCCAGCCTAGAAGGGACTAGCGGGGACGAGCAGTTCTTC
clone size: NA; J gene: TRBJ2-1; D gene: NA; V gene: TRBV19; CDR3 protein: CASRLLGGGPYNEQFF; CDR3 DNA: TGTGCCAGTAGACTCCTCGGCGGGGGCCCCTACAATGAGCAGTTCTTC
clone size: once; J gene: TRBJ2-7; D gene: TRBD1; V gene: TRBV15; CDR3 protein: CATSSVPGQGLYEQYF; CDR3 DNA: TGTGCCACCAGCAGTGTACCGGGACAGGGTCTCTACGAGCAGTACTTC
clone size: NA; J gene: TRBJ1-2; D gene: NA; V gene: TRBV15; CDR3 protein: CATSRDPGNYGYTF; CDR3 DNA: TGTGCCACCAGCAGAGATCCCGGGAACTATGGCTACACCTTC
clone size: NA; J gene: TRBJ1-1; D gene: TRBD1; V gene: TRBV6-5; CDR3 protein: CASSYSTGGDTEAFF; CDR3 DNA: TGTGCCAGCAGTTACTCGACAGGGGGGGACACTGAAGCTTTCTTT
clone size: NA; J gene: TRBJ2-5; D gene: TRBD2; V gene: TRBV10-1; CDR3 protein: CASSAGTSGEETQYF; CDR3 DNA: TGCGCCAGCAGCGCCGGGACTAGCGGGGAAGAGACCCAGTACTTC
clone size: NA; J gene: TRBJ1-1; D gene: NA; V gene: TRBV30; CDR3 protein: CAWSPQVNTEAFF; CDR3 DNA: TGTGCCTGGAGCCCCCAGGTAAACACTGAAGCTTTCTTT
clone size: once; J gene: TRBJ2-2; D gene: NA; V gene: TRBV12-3/TRBV12-4; CDR3 protein: CASSFPAGELFF; CDR3 DNA: TGTGCCAGCAGTTTCCCAGCCGGGGAGCTGTTTTTT
clone size: NA; J gene: TRBJ2-7; D gene: NA; V gene: TRBV3-1/TRBV3-2; CDR3 protein: CASSQGGDYEQYF; CDR3 DNA: TGTGCCAGCAGCCAAGGGGGGGATTACGAGCAGTACTTC